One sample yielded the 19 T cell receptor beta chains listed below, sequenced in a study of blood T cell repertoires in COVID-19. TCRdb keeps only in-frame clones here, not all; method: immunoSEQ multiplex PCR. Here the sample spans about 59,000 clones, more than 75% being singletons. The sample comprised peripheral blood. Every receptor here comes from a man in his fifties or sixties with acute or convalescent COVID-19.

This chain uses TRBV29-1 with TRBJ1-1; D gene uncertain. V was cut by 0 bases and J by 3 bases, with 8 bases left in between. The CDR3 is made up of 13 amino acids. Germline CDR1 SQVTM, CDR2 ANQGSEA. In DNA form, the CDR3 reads TGCAGCGTTGAAGACCGGACTTACACTGAAGCTTTCTTT. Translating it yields CSVEDRTYTEAFF.

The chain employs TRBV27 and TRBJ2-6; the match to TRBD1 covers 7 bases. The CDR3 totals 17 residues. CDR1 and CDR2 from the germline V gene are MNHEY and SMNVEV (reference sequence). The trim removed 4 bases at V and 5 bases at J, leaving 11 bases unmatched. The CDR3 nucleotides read TGTGCCAGCAGTTCGACAGGGTCGCCTGAAAGGGCCAACGTCCTGACTTTC. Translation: CASSSTGSPERANVLTF. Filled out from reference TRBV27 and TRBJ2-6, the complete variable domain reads EAQVTQNPRYLITVTGKKLTVTCSQNMNHEYMSWYRQDPGLGLRQIYYSMNVEVTDKGDVPEGYKVSRKEKRNFPLILESPSPNQTSLYFCASSSTGSPERANVLTFGAGSRLTVL.

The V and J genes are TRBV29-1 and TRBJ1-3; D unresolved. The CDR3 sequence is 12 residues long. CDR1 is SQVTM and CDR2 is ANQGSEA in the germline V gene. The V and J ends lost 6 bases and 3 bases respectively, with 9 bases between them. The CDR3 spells CSVAFGGNTIYF. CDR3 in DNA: TGCAGCGTAGCCTTCGGTGGAAACACCATATATTTT.

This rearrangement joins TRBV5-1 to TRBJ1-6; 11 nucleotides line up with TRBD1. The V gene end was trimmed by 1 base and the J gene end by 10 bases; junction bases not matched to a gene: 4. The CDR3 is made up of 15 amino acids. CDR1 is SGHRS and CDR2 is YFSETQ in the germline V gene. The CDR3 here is CASSLKGQGGSPLHF. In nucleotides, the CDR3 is TGCGCCAGCAGCTTGAAGGGACAGGGGGGCTCACCCCTCCACTTT. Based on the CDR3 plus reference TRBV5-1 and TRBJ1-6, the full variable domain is KAGVTQTPRYLIKTRGQQVTLSCSPISGHRSVSWYQQTPGQGLQFLFEYFSETQRNKGNFPGRFSGRQFSNSRSEMNVSTLELGDSALYLCASSLKGQGGSPLHFGNGTRLTVT.

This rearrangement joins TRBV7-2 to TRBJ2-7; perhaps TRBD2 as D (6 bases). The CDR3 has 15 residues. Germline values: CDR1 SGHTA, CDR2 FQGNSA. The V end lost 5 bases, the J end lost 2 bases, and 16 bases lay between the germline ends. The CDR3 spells CASSVGTAGTYEQYF. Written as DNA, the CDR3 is TGTGCCAGCAGCGTTGGGACGGCGGGGACCTACGAGCAGTACTTC.

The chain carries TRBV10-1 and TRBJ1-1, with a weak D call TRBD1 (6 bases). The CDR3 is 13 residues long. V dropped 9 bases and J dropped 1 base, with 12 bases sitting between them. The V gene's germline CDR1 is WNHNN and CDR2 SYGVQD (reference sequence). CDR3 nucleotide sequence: TGCGCCAGTTCCGACAGGAAGAACACTGAAGCTTTCTTT. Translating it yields CASSDRKNTEAFF.

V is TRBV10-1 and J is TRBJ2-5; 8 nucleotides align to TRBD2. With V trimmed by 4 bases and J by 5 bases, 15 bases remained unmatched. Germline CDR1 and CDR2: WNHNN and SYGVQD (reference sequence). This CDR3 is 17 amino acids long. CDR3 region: CASSVVVASGSSETQYF. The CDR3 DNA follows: TGCGCCAGCAGTGTGGTGGTGGCTAGCGGGTCCTCGGAGACCCAGTACTTC.

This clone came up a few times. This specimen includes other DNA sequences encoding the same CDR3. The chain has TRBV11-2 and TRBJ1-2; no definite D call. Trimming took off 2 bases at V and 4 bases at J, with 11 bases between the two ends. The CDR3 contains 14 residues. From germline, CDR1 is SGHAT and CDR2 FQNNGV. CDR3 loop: CASSLMTGGYGYTF. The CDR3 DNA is TGTGCCAGCAGCTTAATGACGGGAGGCTATGGCTACACCTTC.

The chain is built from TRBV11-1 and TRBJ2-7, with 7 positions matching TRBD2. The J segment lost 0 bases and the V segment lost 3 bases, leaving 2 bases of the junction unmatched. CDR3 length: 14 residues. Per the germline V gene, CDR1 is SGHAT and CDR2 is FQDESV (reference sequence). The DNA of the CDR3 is TGTGCCAGCAGCTTGGGCGGGAGCTCCTACGAGCAGTACTTC. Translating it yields CASSLGGSSYEQYF.

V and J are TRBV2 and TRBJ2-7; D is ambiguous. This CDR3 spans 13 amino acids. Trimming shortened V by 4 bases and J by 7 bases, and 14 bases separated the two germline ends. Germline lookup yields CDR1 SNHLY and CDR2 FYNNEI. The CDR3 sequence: CASSGLLGGEQYF. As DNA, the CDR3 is TGTGCCAGCAGTGGTCTTCTAGGTGGGGAGCAGTACTTC.

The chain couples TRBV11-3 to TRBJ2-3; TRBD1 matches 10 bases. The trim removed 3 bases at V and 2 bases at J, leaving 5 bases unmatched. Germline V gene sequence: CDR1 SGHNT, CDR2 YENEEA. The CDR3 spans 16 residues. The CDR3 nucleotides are TGTGCCAGCAGCTTGGGACAGGGGATGGCCACAGATACGCAGTATTTT. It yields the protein CASSLGQGMATDTQYF.

In DNA, the CDR3 is TGTGCCAGCAGCGTAGCCCCTCTACTAGCGGGGGGGTACAATGAGCAGTTCTTC. Translation gives CASSVAPLLAGGYNEQFF. The chain is built from TRBV9 and TRBJ2-1; 13 nucleotides align to TRBD2. Trimming cost V 0 bases and J 4 bases; bases outside gene matches: 7. CDR3 length: 18 residues. Germline V gene sequence: CDR1 SGDLS, CDR2 YYNGEE.

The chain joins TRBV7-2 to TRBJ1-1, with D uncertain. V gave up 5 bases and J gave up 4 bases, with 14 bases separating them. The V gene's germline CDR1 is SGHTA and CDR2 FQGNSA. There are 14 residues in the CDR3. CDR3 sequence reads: CASSPGRGSTEAFF. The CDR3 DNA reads TGTGCCAGCAGCCCGGGCAGAGGGTCCACTGAAGCTTTCTTT.

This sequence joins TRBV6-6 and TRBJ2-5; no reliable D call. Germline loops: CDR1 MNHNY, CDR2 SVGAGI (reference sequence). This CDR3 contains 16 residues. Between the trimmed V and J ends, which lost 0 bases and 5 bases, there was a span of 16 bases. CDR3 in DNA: TGTGCCAGCAGTTACTCTCCCCGTACGGGTGGGGAGACCCAGTACTTC. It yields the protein CASSYSPRTGGETQYF.

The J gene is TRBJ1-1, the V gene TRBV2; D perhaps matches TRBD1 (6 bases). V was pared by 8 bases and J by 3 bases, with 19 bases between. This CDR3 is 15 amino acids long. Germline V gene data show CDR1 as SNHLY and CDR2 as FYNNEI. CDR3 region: CASGQLQGQDTEAFF. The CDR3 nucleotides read TGTGCCAGCGGACAGCTTCAAGGGCAAGACACTGAAGCTTTCTTT.

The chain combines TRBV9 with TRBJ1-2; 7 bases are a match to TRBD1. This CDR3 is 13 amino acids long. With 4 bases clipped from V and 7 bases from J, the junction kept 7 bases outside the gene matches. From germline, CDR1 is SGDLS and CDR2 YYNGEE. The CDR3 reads CASSFDRASGYTF. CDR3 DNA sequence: TGTGCCAGCAGCTTTGACAGGGCTAGTGGCTACACCTTC.

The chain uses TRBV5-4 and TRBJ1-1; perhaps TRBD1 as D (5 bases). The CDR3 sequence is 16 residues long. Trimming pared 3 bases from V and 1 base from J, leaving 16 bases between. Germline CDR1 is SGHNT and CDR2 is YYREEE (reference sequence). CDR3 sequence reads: CASSSEGRSRNTEAFF. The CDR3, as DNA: TGTGCCAGCAGCTCCGAGGGGAGGTCGAGGAACACTGAAGCTTTCTTT.

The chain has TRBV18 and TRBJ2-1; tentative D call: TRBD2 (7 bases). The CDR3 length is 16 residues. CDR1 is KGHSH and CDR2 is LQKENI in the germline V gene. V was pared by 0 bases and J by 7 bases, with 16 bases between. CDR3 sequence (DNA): TGTGCCAGCTCACCACCGGGGGGGGCACGAGGAAATGAGCAGTTCTTC. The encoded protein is CASSPPGGARGNEQFF.

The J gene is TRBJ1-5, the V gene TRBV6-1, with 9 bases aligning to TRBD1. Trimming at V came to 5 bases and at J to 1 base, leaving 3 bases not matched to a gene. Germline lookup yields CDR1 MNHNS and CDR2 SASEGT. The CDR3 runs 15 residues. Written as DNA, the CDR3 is TGTGCCAGCAGTTCACAGGGGGCGAGCAATCAGCCCCAGCATTTT. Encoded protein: CASSSQGASNQPQHF.